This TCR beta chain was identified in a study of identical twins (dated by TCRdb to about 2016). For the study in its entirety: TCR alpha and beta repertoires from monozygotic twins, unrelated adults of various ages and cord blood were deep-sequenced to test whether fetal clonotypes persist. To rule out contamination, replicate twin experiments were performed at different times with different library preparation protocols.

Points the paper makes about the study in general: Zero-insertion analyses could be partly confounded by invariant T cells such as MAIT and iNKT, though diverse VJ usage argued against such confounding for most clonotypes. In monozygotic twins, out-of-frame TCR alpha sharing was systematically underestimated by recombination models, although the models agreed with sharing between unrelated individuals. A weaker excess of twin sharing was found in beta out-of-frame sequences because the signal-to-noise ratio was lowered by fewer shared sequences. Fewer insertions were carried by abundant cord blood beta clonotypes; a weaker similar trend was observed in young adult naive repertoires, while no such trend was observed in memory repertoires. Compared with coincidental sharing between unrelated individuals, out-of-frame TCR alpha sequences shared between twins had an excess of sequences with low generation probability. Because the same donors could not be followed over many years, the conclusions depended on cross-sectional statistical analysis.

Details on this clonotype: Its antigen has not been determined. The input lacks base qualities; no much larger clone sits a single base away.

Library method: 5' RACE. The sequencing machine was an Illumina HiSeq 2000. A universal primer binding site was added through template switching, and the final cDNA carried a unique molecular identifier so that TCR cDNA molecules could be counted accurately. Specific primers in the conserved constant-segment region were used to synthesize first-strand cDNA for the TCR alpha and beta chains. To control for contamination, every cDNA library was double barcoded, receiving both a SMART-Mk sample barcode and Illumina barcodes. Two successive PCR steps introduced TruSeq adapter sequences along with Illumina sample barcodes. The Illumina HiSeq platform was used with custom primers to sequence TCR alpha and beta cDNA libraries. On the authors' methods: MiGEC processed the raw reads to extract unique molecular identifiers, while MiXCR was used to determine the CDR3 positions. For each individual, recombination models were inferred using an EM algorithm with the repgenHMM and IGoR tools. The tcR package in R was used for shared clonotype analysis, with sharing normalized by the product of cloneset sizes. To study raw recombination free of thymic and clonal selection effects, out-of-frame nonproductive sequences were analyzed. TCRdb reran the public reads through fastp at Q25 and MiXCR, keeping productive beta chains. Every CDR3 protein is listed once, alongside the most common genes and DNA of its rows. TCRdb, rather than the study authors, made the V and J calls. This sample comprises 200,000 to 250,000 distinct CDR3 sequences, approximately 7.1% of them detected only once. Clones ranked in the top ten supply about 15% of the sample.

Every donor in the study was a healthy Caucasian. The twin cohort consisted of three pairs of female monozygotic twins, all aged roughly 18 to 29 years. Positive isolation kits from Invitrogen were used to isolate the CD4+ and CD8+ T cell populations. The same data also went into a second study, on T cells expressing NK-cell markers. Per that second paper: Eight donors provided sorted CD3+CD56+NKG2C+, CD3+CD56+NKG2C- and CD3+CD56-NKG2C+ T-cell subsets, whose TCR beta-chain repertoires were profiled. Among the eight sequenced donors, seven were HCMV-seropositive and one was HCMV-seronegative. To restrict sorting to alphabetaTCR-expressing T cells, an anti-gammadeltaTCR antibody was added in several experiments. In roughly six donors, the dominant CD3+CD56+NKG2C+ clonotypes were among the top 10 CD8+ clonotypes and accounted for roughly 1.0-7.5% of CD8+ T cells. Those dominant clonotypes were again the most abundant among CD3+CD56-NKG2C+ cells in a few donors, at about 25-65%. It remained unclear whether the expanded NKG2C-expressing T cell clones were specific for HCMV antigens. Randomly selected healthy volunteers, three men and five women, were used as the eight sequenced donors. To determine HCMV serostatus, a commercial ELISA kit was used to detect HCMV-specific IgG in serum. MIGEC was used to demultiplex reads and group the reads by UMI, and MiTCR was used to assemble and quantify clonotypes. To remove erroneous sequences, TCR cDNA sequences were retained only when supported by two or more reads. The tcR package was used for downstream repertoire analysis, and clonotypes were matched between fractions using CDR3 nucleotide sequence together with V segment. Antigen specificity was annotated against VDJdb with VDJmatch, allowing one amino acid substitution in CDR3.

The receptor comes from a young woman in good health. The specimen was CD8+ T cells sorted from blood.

The DNA sequence is given as TGTGCCAGCAGCTTAAGGACTACCAACAATGAGCAGTTCTTC. It codes for CASSLRTTNNEQFF. The V and J genes are TRBV7-2 and TRBJ2-1; TRBD2 is possibly the D segment (6 matching bases). V is pared back by 2 bases and J by 5 bases, with 10 bases lying between the germline termini. Sequences SGHTA (CDR1) and FQGNSA (CDR2) are obtained from the germline V gene. Measured from the cysteine to the phenylalanine, the CDR3 is 14 residues long. Only the CDR3 part of the read is kept: 42 bases, read in frame from the first base. Extended through the reference TRBV7-2 and TRBJ2-1 proteins, this CDR3 yields the full variable domain: GAGVSQSPSNKVTEKGKDVELRCDPISGHTALYWYRQSLGQGLEFLIYFQGNSAPDKSGLPSDRFSAERTGGSVSTLTIQRTQQEDSAVYLCASSLRTTNNEQFFGPGTRLTVL.